The T cell receptor (beta chain) described here comes from a study of blood T cell repertoires in COVID-19. The protocol was immunoSEQ multiplex PCR, while the TCRdb copy is restricted to in-frame clones and leaves out a portion. The table shows roughly 500,000 clones, with nearly 90% occurring only once. Trimming removed 3 bases from V and 4 bases from J, with 10 bases in between. Germline CDR1 reads LGHDT; CDR2 reads YNNKEL (reference sequence). The length of the CDR3 is 15 residues. The clonotype comes from a man aged 18-30 years with COVID-19, enrolled during active disease. The chain carries TRBV3-1 (or the pseudogene TRBV3-2) and TRBJ2-6, with no clear D. The specimen was peripheral blood. The CDR3 nucleotides read TGTGCCAGCAGCCAGTACCCCGGGGGGGCCAACGTCCTGACTTTC. Its translation is CASSQYPGGANVLTF.